One T cell receptor beta chain is described in this entry. What it binds is unknown. CD4+ T cell isolation took place after less than 13 days of culture. Vaccine recipients had no previous SARS-CoV-2 infection; their nucleocapsid antibodies were negative. Per germline, CDR1 MDHEN and CDR2 SYDVKM. This CDR3 is 12 amino acids long. Trimming pared 6 bases from V and 6 bases from J, leaving 12 bases between. This entry comes from a study of vaccination effects on CD4 cells after COVID-19. Whole-study context: Every well housed about 1.8 million PBMC, which grew in culture alongside about 11 IU/ml IL-2 and roughly 9.9 ug/ml peptides. Study-wide results and limits: Early post-infection timepoints were absent, and convalescent patients were few.

Data came from immunoSEQ multiplex PCR; TCRdb stores just in-frame clones and leaves some out. The table has approximately 58,000 clones, roughly 80% seen once; the top ten hold approximately 3%. Sequenced material: CD4+ T cells from PBMCs cultured without peptide, taken before COVID-19 vaccination. The chain combines TRBV28 with TRBJ2-7; the D is unclear. This clonotype originated in a human donor who received a COVID-19 vaccine. The CDR3 bases are TGTGCCAGCAGCTCCGGTGGTACCGAGCAGTACGTC. It codes for CASSSGGTEQYV.